These 32 T cell receptor beta chains were all obtained from the same sample, sequenced in a study of control samples from healthy donors and cancer patients. Only in-frame clones appear in the TCRdb table, and some are missing; sequencing was by immunoSEQ multiplex PCR. The sample carries some 44,000 clones, around 70% recorded once. Sequenced material: formalin-fixed, paraffin-embedded tissue. The receptors here all came from a male donor with melanoma.

CDR3 residues: CASSPELAGDTQYF. The CDR3 DNA reads TGTGCCAGCTCACCAGAACTAGCGGGAGATACGCAGTATTTT. This chain joins TRBV18 and TRBJ2-3; 9 bases map to TRBD2. Trimming removed 2 bases from V and 5 bases from J; junction bases left unmatched: 2. The CDR3 is 14 amino acids. CDR1 is KGHSH and CDR2 is LQKENI in the germline V gene.

The chain couples TRBV5-6 to TRBJ1-2; 7 bases fit TRBD1. The germline gives CDR1 SGHDT, CDR2 YYEEEE. The CDR3 totals 17 residues. V was pared by 0 bases and J by 4 bases, with 12 bases of the junction left unmatched. Written as DNA, the CDR3 is TGTGCCAGCAGCTTGGCCCGGCCAGGGGGTGACATCTATGGCTACACCTTC. Its translation: CASSLARPGGDIYGYTF.

This rearrangement joins TRBV2 to TRBJ2-5; D might be TRBD2 (5 bases). Trimming stripped 7 bases from V and 5 bases from J, with 11 bases between. The CDR3 runs to 12 residues. CDR1 is SNHLY and CDR2 is FYNNEI in the germline V gene. The CDR3 DNA reads as TGTGCCAGCACCGGGGTGGGGGAGACCCAGTACTTC. Its translation is CASTGVGETQYF.

This clone was seen only once. Within the sample, other DNA sequences also encode this same CDR3. CDR3 coding DNA: TGTGCCAGCAGCCGTGCAGGGAATTCACCCCTCCACTTT. This encodes CASSRAGNSPLHF. The V and J genes are TRBV7-2 and TRBJ1-6, with D tentatively TRBD1 (5 bases). Trimming took off 5 bases at V and 7 bases at J, with 9 bases between the two ends. CDR3 length: 13 residues. Germline V gives CDR1 SGHTA, CDR2 FQGNSA.

The V call is TRBV12-3 or TRBV12-4, the J call TRBJ1-1; D gene unclear. The V end lost 7 bases, the J end lost 1 base, and 10 bases lay between the germline ends. There are 13 residues in the CDR3. CDR3 nucleotides: TGTGCCAGCAAAAAAGGAGAGAACACTGAAGCTTTCTTT. Its translation is CASKKGENTEAFF.

The chain combines TRBV7-8 with TRBJ2-7; 7 bases fit TRBD2. This CDR3 region has 18 residues. Trimming took 4 bases from V and 0 from J; bases not matched to a gene: 15. CDR1 SGHVS and CDR2 FQNEAQ come from the germline V gene. Here the CDR3 DNA reads TGTGCCAGCAGCTACTCGAGCACCCCGGGACTAAGCTCCTACGAGCAGTACTTC. It translates to CASSYSSTPGLSSYEQYF.

Only a few counts were recorded for this clone. The V call is TRBV28, the J call TRBJ1-1; D call uncertain. V lost 1 base and J 1 base, leaving 7 bases between the germline ends. Germline CDR1 and CDR2: MDHEN and SYDVKM. The CDR3 has 14 amino acids. The CDR3 spells CASSLLPGNTEAFF. The CDR3 bases are TGTGCCAGCAGTTTATTACCCGGGAACACTGAAGCTTTCTTT.

This chain connects TRBV2 to TRBJ2-7; the D is unclear. The V gene's germline CDR1 is SNHLY and CDR2 FYNNEI. Between the trimmed V and J ends, which lost 7 bases and 2 bases, there was a span of 12 bases. The CDR3 is 13 residues long. CDR3 amino acids: CASIPDLTYEQYF. The DNA of the CDR3 is TGTGCCAGCATTCCCGACCTCACCTACGAGCAGTACTTC.

This sequence joins TRBV10-3 and TRBJ1-2; no definite D call. This CDR3 spans 13 amino acids. Germline V gene data show CDR1 as ENHRY and CDR2 as SYGVKD. The ends were cut back, 2 bases at V and 5 bases at J, with 9 bases in the middle. The CDR3 spells CAISEQVEYGYTF. CDR3 nucleotides: TGTGCCATCAGTGAGCAGGTCGAATATGGCTACACCTTC.

The rearrangement joins TRBV4-2 to TRBJ2-1, with D possibly matching TRBD1 (6 bases). V lost 3 bases and J lost 6, with 24 bases in between. Germline assignment: CDR1 LGHNA and CDR2 YNFKEQ. The CDR3 contains 18 residues. The CDR3, as DNA: TGTGCCAGCAGCCAGGTCTCAGGGGATTATGGGTTGAGCAATGAGCAGTTCTTC. Its protein product is CASSQVSGDYGLSNEQFF.

The V call is TRBV25-1, the J call TRBJ2-7, with 10 bases fitting TRBD1. V shed 5 bases, J shed 0 bases, and the junction held 1 base outside the gene matches. This CDR3 is 14 amino acids long. Germline CDR1 and CDR2: MGHDK and SYGVNS. The CDR3 DNA is TGTGCCAGCAGTAGGACAGGGGGCTCCTACGAGCAGTACTTC. As protein: CASSRTGGSYEQYF.

The rearrangement links TRBV19 to TRBJ1-2; 7 bases fit TRBD1. Germline CDR1 LNHDA, CDR2 SQIVND (reference sequence). The CDR3 runs 17 residues. J gave up 4 bases and V 6 bases, and 17 bases lay outside the gene matches. The CDR3 region is CASSPFRDSPEGYGYTF. In nucleotides, the CDR3 is TGTGCCAGTAGCCCCTTCCGGGACAGCCCAGAGGGCTATGGCTACACCTTC.

The V gene is TRBV18, the J gene TRBJ2-5, with a possible D match to TRBD1 (6 bases). The V end was cut by 3 bases, the J end by 2 bases, with 16 bases between. This CDR3 has 16 amino acids. CDR1 and CDR2 (germline): KGHSH, LQKENI. The CDR3 nucleotides are TGTGCCAGCTCACCGATAGGTCAGGGGCAACAAGAGACCCAGTACTTC. It specifies CASSPIGQGQQETQYF.

This chain connects TRBV29-1 to TRBJ2-2, with 9 bases identical to TRBD2. J gave up 6 bases and V 6 bases, and 8 bases lay outside the gene matches. Per germline, CDR1 SQVTM and CDR2 ANQGSEA. The CDR3 spans 14 residues. The CDR3 region has the DNA TGCAGCGTGGGCGGACTAGCGAAACCCGGGGAGCTGTTTTTT. This codes for CSVGGLAKPGELFF.

A note on this clone: The sample holds other DNA sequences that translate to the same CDR3. V and J are TRBV4-1 and TRBJ2-1; D unclear. V shed 2 bases and J shed 10 bases, with 12 bases lying between them. CDR3 length: 13 residues. The germline V gene encodes CDR1 MGHRA and CDR2 YSYEKL. The CDR3 here is CASSQFESREQFF. The CDR3 region has the DNA TGCGCCAGCAGCCAATTTGAGTCTAGGGAGCAGTTCTTC.

Turning to this clone: A much larger clonotype is one base distant, so this may be a read error. The chain couples TRBV6-1 to TRBJ1-4; D is uncertain. V lost 2 bases to trimming and J lost 0 bases, with 16 bases between them. Germline V gene data show CDR1 as MNHNS and CDR2 as SASEGT. The length of the CDR3 is 18 residues. The CDR3 sequence: CASSELAVVSATNEKLFF. The CDR3 nucleotides read TGTGCCAGCAGTGAACTAGCCGTTGTATCAGCAACTAATGAAAAACTGTTTTTT.

This clone was seen more than once but under ten times. The chain has TRBV4-2 and TRBJ2-2, with D uncertain. Germline CDR1 and CDR2: LGHNA and YNFKEQ. Trimming shortened V by 1 base and J by 6 bases, and 6 bases separated the two germline ends. The CDR3 sequence is 13 residues long. The CDR3 DNA sequence: TGTGCCAGCAGCCAAGGGTTAGCCGGGGAGCTGTTTTTT. It encodes CASSQGLAGELFF.

The chain combines TRBV5-4 with TRBJ2-5; 7 nucleotides agree with TRBD1. With V trimmed by 0 bases and J by 4 bases, 3 bases remained unmatched. The CDR3 is 14 residues long. The germline gives CDR1 SGHNT, CDR2 YYREEE (reference sequence). CDR3 loop: CASSLEGAGETQYF. The CDR3 DNA is TGTGCCAGCAGCTTGGAGGGGGCAGGAGAGACCCAGTACTTC.

For this clone: A read error may produce the germline difference seen at one junction end. The DNA of the CDR3 is TGCACCAGCAGCTTGGAACGGACAGGGTCTTCTGAAGCTTTCTTT. Translation gives CTSSLERTGSSEAFF. V is TRBV5-1 and J is TRBJ1-1, with TRBD1 matching 8 bases. Germline CDR1 and CDR2: SGHRS and YFSETQ. There are 15 residues in the CDR3.

The chain recombines TRBV10-2 with TRBJ1-4; D possibly corresponds to TRBD1 (5 bases). The CDR3 totals 15 residues. V was shortened by 3 bases and J by 5 bases, with 13 bases between the two germline ends. Germline CDR1 and CDR2: WSHSY and SAAADI. In nucleotides, the CDR3 is TGCGCCAGCAGTGACGGGGCCTTGGGGAATGAAAAACTGTTTTTT. Protein: CASSDGALGNEKLFF.

V is TRBV18 and J is TRBJ2-3; no firm D call. Per germline, CDR1 KGHSH and CDR2 LQKENI. V was pared by 3 bases and J by 5 bases, with 6 bases between. This CDR3 has 12 residues. CDR3 coding DNA: TGTGCCAGCTCACCGACGATAGATACGCAGTATTTT. This codes for CASSPTIDTQYF.

The chain couples TRBV6-1 to TRBJ2-4; D is ambiguous. Trimming took 3 bases from V and 0 from J, leaving 9 bases between them. CDR1 MNHNS and CDR2 SASEGT come from the germline V gene. This CDR3 has 15 residues. CDR3 in DNA: TGTGCCAGCAGTGATCCGCATTTAGCCAAAAACATTCAGTACTTC. Protein product: CASSDPHLAKNIQYF.

The chain couples TRBV5-1 to TRBJ2-1; D is uncertain. CDR1 SGHRS and CDR2 YFSETQ come from the germline V gene. V was shortened by 4 bases and J by 4 bases, with 15 bases between the two germline ends. The CDR3 loop spans 15 amino acids. CDR3 loop: CASSPTELAYNEQFF. The DNA of the CDR3 is TGCGCCAGCAGCCCGACTGAGTTGGCATACAATGAGCAGTTCTTC.

This chain uses TRBV11-2 with TRBJ2-7; TRBD1 agrees at 9 bases. V trimming: 1 base; J trimming: 3 bases; junction bases outside the gene matches: 4. Germline CDR1 and CDR2: SGHAT and FQNNGV. The CDR3 has 15 residues. The CDR3 here is CASSLAPGQGYEQYF. CDR3 nucleotide sequence: TGTGCCAGCAGCTTAGCCCCGGGACAGGGCTACGAGCAGTACTTC.

The chain links TRBV18 to TRBJ1-3; D gene ambiguous. The CDR3 is 13 residues long. Germline V gives CDR1 KGHSH, CDR2 LQKENI. With 2 bases removed from V and 2 bases from J, the gap between germline ends came to 4 bases. The CDR3 loop is CASSPAAGNTIYF. CDR3 in DNA: TGTGCCAGCTCACCAGCGGCTGGAAACACCATATATTTT. Full variable domain (outside the CDR3, taken from reference TRBV18 and TRBJ1-3): NAGVMQNPRHLVRRRGQEARLRCSPMKGHSHVYWYRQLPEEGLKFMVYLQKENIIDESGMPKERFSAEFPKEGPSILRIQQVVRGDSAAYFCASSPAAGNTIYFGEGSWLTVV.

In the case of this clone: This same CDR3 is encoded by further DNA sequences in the sample. The V gene is TRBV4-1, the J gene TRBJ1-5; D might be TRBD1 (5 bases). V lost 0 bases to trimming and J lost 3 bases, with 9 bases between them. This CDR3 spans 15 amino acids. Germline CDR1 reads MGHRA; CDR2 reads YSYEKL. The CDR3 loop is CASSQDQGSNQPQHF. The DNA of the CDR3 is TGCGCCAGCAGCCAAGACCAGGGCTCCAATCAGCCCCAGCATTTT.

A few counts support this clone. This CDR3 is also generated by other DNA sequences in the sample. The chain has TRBV15 and TRBJ1-5; D ambiguous. Germline V lookup: CDR1 LNHNV, CDR2 YYDKDF (reference sequence). This CDR3 region has 12 residues. V gave up 0 bases and J gave up 4 bases, with 1 base separating them. CDR3 sequence: CATSRENQPQHF. The CDR3 nucleotides are TGTGCCACCAGCAGAGAAAATCAGCCCCAGCATTTT. Combining the CDR3 with reference TRBV15 and TRBJ1-5 gives the whole variable domain DAMVIQNPRYQVTQFGKPVTLSCSQTLNHNVMYWYQQKSSQAPKLLFHYYDKDFNNEADTPDNFQSRRPNTSFCFLDIRSPGLGDTAMYLCATSRENQPQHFGDGTRLSIL.

The chain joins TRBV4-2 to TRBJ2-1; 11 bases match TRBD1. Germline CDR1 and CDR2: LGHNA and YNFKEQ. CDR3 length: 14 residues. Germline trimming cut 4 bases from V and 12 bases from J; bases unmatched to any gene: 8. DNA of the CDR3: TGTGCCAGCAGCCCAGGACAGGGGGCCGCCTGGCAGTTCTTC. It specifies CASSPGQGAAWQFF.

The chain uses TRBV7-9 and TRBJ2-7, with D perhaps matching TRBD1 (6 bases). The V and J ends lost 2 bases and 2 bases respectively, with 19 bases between them. This CDR3 comprises 17 residues. CDR1 and CDR2 (germline): SEHNR, FQNEAQ (reference sequence). The CDR3 spells CASSLKSGDRLTYEQYF. CDR3 in DNA: TGTGCCAGCAGCTTAAAGTCAGGGGATCGGTTAACCTACGAGCAGTACTTC.

In this sample, this clone turned up a few times. The chain is built from TRBV5-1 and TRBJ2-7, with D perhaps TRBD2 (5 bases). The CDR3 length is 12 residues. Trimming cost V 4 bases and J 4 bases, with 9 bases left between them. Germline CDR1 SGHRS, CDR2 YFSETQ. CDR3 sequence: CASSPSGYEQYF. The DNA of the CDR3 is TGCGCCAGCAGCCCGAGCGGTTACGAGCAGTACTTC. The full variable domain, rest sourced from reference TRBV5-1 and TRBJ2-7, is KAGVTQTPRYLIKTRGQQVTLSCSPISGHRSVSWYQQTPGQGLQFLFEYFSETQRNKGNFPGRFSGRQFSNSRSEMNVSTLELGDSALYLCASSPSGYEQYFGPGTRLTVT.

The sample holds many counts of this clone. The chain employs TRBV19 and TRBJ1-1; no definite D call. In germline, CDR1 is LNHDA, CDR2 SQIVND (reference sequence). The V end lost 0 bases, the J end lost 2 bases, and 13 bases lay between the germline ends. The CDR3 runs to 16 residues. CDR3 region: CASSIDSVRVNTEAFF. For the CDR3, the DNA is TGTGCCAGTAGTATAGATTCGGTCCGGGTAAACACTGAAGCTTTCTTT.

The chain uses TRBV5-6 and TRBJ2-2; D perhaps matches TRBD2 (5 bases). The V gene lost 6 bases and the J gene lost 7 bases, with 10 bases spanning the gap. Germline V gene data show CDR1 as SGHDT and CDR2 as YYEEEE. The CDR3 totals 12 residues. The CDR3 DNA sequence: TGTGCCAGCACCACTAGGTACGGGGAGCTGTTTTTT. Translated, it gives CASTTRYGELFF.